One and the same sample provided the 21 T cell receptor beta chains below, sequenced in a study of persistence of HIV-infected CD4 T cells (dated by TCRdb to 2020 to 2021). The antigens these receptors bind are not known. The immunoSEQ hsTCRB assay version 4, run in survey mode, was used to sequence TCRbeta repertoires from genomic DNA. TCRdb limited this immuneACCESS table to in-frame rearrangements with V and J called. A share of clones is missing; checked studies link under half to unresolved V genes, and the rest is unexplained. The sample yields 35,000 to 45,000 clones; 88% were counted once. The ten largest clones capture more than 0.4% of the sample. The label giving this sample's treatment or condition can be read as: suppressive antiretroviral therapy. As a nonspecific positive control representing the CD4+ T cell repertoire, the cells were stimulated with anti-CD3/anti-CD28 magnetic beads. Sorting of responding CD4+ T cells was based on upregulation of both CD40 ligand and CD69.

This specimen consisted of CD4+ T cells sorted from PBMCs after approximately 19-hour stimulation, obtained from a patient who received antiretroviral therapy. Reading the label with the study, this specimen's cell subset or site is: CD40L+CD69+ CD4 T cells responding to anti-CD3/anti-CD28 beads, representing the overall repertoire. The receptors come from an adult woman with HIV who was CMV-seropositive.

The chain combines TRBV2 with TRBJ2-5; 7 nucleotides line up with TRBD1. V lost 4 bases to trimming and J lost 5 bases; unmatched junction nucleotides: 4. CDR3 size: 13 residues. CDR1 is SNHLY, CDR2 FYNNEI, per germline. CDR3 coding DNA: TGTGCCAGCAGTGGACAGGGTCGGGAGACCCAGTACTTC. Translating it yields CASSGQGRETQYF.

The rearrangement links TRBV9 to TRBJ1-2; no definite D call. Trimming stripped 3 bases from V and 1 base from J, with 4 bases between. The CDR3 is made up of 12 amino acids. The germline V gene has CDR1 SGDLS and CDR2 YYNGEE. The CDR3 sequence is CASSAYNYGYTF. CDR3 nucleotide sequence: TGTGCCAGCAGCGCATATAACTATGGCTACACCTTC.

The chain is built from TRBV4-1 and TRBJ1-1, with D perhaps matching TRBD1 (6 bases). With 6 bases removed from V and 1 base from J, the gap between germline ends came to 6 bases. CDR1 MGHRA and CDR2 YSYEKL come from the germline V gene. The CDR3 contains 12 residues. The CDR3 DNA is TGCGCCAGCAGGGGACAGAACACTGAAGCTTTCTTT. Its protein is CASRGQNTEAFF.

The V gene is TRBV30, the J gene TRBJ2-2; no firm D call. Germline V CDR1 and CDR2: GTSNPN, SVGIG (reference sequence). The CDR3 loop spans 13 amino acids. Trimming cost V 4 bases and J 4 bases, with 10 bases left between them. CDR3 region: CAWNRIRTGELFF. In DNA, the CDR3 is TGTGCCTGGAATAGGATACGCACCGGGGAGCTGTTTTTT.

The V call is TRBV12-5, the J call TRBJ2-1; D is undetermined. Germline CDR1 LGHNT, CDR2 FRNRAP. V was pared by 2 bases and J by 7 bases, with 3 bases between. The CDR3 is 11 residues long. This CDR3 reads CASGLLNEQFF. CDR3 bases: TGTGCTAGTGGTTTGCTAAATGAGCAGTTCTTC.

The V and J genes are TRBV2 and TRBJ1-1; D is unclear. CDR1 SNHLY and CDR2 FYNNEI come from the germline V gene. V was shortened by 4 bases and J by 5 bases, with 14 bases between the two germline ends. CDR3 length: 14 residues. The CDR3 reads CASSVSSFGTEAFF. Written as DNA, the CDR3 is TGTGCCAGCAGTGTGTCTAGTTTCGGGACTGAAGCTTTCTTT.

This chain joins TRBV19 and TRBJ1-2; 12 bases agree with TRBD1. Trimming removed 5 bases from V and 6 bases from J; junction bases left unmatched: 10. This CDR3 is built from 16 residues. Germline-derived CDR1 and CDR2 are LNHDA and SQIVND (reference sequence). For the CDR3, the DNA is TGTGCCAGTAGTGGCCGGGACAGGGGGCAATCGGATGGCTACACCTTC. Its translation is CASSGRDRGQSDGYTF.

The chain's CDR3 is CASSSPRVAGASSSYNEQFF. In DNA form, the CDR3 reads TGTGCCAGCAGCTCCCCCCGGGTAGCGGGGGCCTCGAGCTCCTACAATGAGCAGTTCTTC. The V call is TRBV7-3, the J call TRBJ2-1, with 9 bases lining up with TRBD2. V dropped 4 bases and J dropped 0; count of bases not matched to a gene: 16. Germline loops: CDR1 SGHTA, CDR2 FQGTGA. The CDR3 extends over 20 amino acids.

V usage is TRBV12-3 or TRBV12-4 and J usage is TRBJ2-2; no reliable D call. Trimming stripped 5 bases from V and 7 bases from J, with 8 bases between. The CDR3 has 12 amino acids. CDR3 nucleotides: TGTGCCAGCAGTCCCTTGGGCGGGGAGCTGTTTTTT. As protein: CASSPLGGELFF.

This clone was detected a few times. V is TRBV19 and J is TRBJ1-5; 10 bases map to TRBD1. Trimming cost V 5 bases and J 1 base; bases outside gene matches: 8. This CDR3 comprises 17 residues. CDR1 is LNHDA and CDR2 is SQIVND in the germline V gene (reference sequence). CDR3 in DNA: TGTGCCAGTAGTCCAGGGACAGGGGCGAACAGCAATCAGCCCCAGCATTTT. Residues: CASSPGTGANSNQPQHF.

This chain connects TRBV12-3 or TRBV12-4 to TRBJ2-2, with D unclear. The CDR3 runs 12 residues. V lost 8 bases and J 5 bases, leaving 9 bases between the germline ends. The CDR3 DNA is TGTGCCAGCCATCTGGGGACCGGGGAGCTGTTTTTT. This encodes CASHLGTGELFF.

This sequence joins TRBV19 and TRBJ2-3; the match to TRBD2 covers 9 bases. V dropped 4 bases and J dropped 2; count of bases not matched to a gene: 4. The CDR3 is made up of 15 amino acids. Looked up from germline, CDR1 is LNHDA and CDR2 is SQIVND (reference sequence). DNA of the CDR3: TGTGCCAGTAGTACGGCTAGCGGGAACACAGATACGCAGTATTTT. Translated, it gives CASSTASGNTDTQYF. Based on the CDR3 plus reference TRBV19 and TRBJ2-3, the full variable domain is DGGITQSPKYLFRKEGQNVTLSCEQNLNHDAMYWYRQDPGQGLRLIYYSQIVNDFQKGDIAEGYSVSREKKESFPLTVTSAQKNPTAFYLCASSTASGNTDTQYFGPGTRLTVL.

This clone has only one observation. The rearrangement uses TRBV7-9 and TRBJ2-5, with 11 bases lining up with TRBD2. The CDR3 totals 14 residues. V was clipped by 5 bases and J by 4 bases; unmatched bases: 3. Germline values: CDR1 SEHNR, CDR2 FQNEAQ (reference sequence). The CDR3 loop is CASSRGLAGETQYF. In nucleotides, the CDR3 is TGTGCCAGCAGCCGCGGACTAGCGGGAGAGACCCAGTACTTC.

The V gene is TRBV11-3, the J gene TRBJ2-1; D is uncertain. The CDR3 covers 14 residues. V was clipped by 1 base and J by 8 bases, with 12 bases between them. Looked up from germline, CDR1 is SGHNT and CDR2 is YENEEA. The CDR3 protein is CASSLGPARDEQFF. The CDR3 DNA sequence: TGTGCCAGCAGCTTAGGTCCGGCTAGGGATGAGCAGTTCTTC.

The rearrangement links TRBV29-1 to TRBJ2-5, with 13 bases lining up with TRBD2. CDR1 SQVTM and CDR2 ANQGSEA come from the germline V gene. V trimming: 4 bases; J trimming: 5 bases; junction bases outside the gene matches: 4. The CDR3 has 14 amino acids. DNA for the CDR3: TGCAGCGTTGGTACTAGCGGGGGGGTGGAGACCCAGTACTTC. Amino acid sequence: CSVGTSGGVETQYF.

This chain joins TRBV11-3 and TRBJ2-7; weak D call: TRBD1 (7 bases). Deletions cut 3 bases from V and 9 bases from J, with 15 bases between. Germline loops: CDR1 SGHNT, CDR2 YENEEA. CDR3 length: 13 amino acids. The CDR3 sequence is CASSFRDREAQYV. The CDR3 bases are TGTGCCAGCAGCTTTAGAGACAGGGAGGCGCAGTACGTC.

DNA for the CDR3: TGTGCTAGTGGTCCACGGACTAGCGGGACCGGGGAGCTGTTTTTT. As protein: CASGPRTSGTGELFF. V is TRBV12-5 and J is TRBJ2-2, with TRBD2 identical over 11 bases. The CDR3 loop spans 15 amino acids. Trimming at V came to 5 bases and at J to 5 bases, leaving 4 bases not matched to a gene. Per the germline V gene, CDR1 is LGHNT and CDR2 is FRNRAP.

This chain uses TRBV10-1 with TRBJ1-5; no clear D. CDR3 size: 13 residues. Trimming shortened V by 2 bases and J by 1 base, and 3 bases separated the two germline ends. The germline V gene encodes CDR1 WNHNN and CDR2 SYGVQD (reference sequence). Written as DNA, the CDR3 is TGCGCCAGCAGTGAGAACAGCAATCAGCCCCAGCATTTT. Protein product: CASSENSNQPQHF.

V usage is TRBV7-9 and J usage is TRBJ1-1; 8 bases match TRBD1. V trimming: 1 base; J trimming: 5 bases; junction bases outside the gene matches: 3. This CDR3 has 14 residues. Germline CDR1 is SEHNR and CDR2 is FQNEAQ (reference sequence). CDR3 sequence: CASSLVGTGTEAFF. CDR3 bases: TGTGCCAGCAGCTTAGTGGGGACAGGTACTGAAGCTTTCTTT.

The rearrangement joins TRBV29-1 to TRBJ2-7; D unclear. V was clipped by 4 bases and J by 2 bases, with 12 bases between them. Looked up from germline, CDR1 is SQVTM and CDR2 is ANQGSEA. The CDR3 contains 13 residues. CDR3 in DNA: TGCAGCGTTGGACACAGAAGCACCTACGAGCAGTACGTC. Protein: CSVGHRSTYEQYV.

The DNA of the CDR3 is TGTGCCAGCAGCGGGACCGTGAGCTCCTACAATGAGCAGTTCTTC. Its protein product is CASSGTVSSYNEQFF. V and J are TRBV3-1 (or the pseudogene TRBV3-2) and TRBJ2-1; possibly TRBD1 or TRBD2 for D (5 bases each). The length of the CDR3 is 15 residues. Deletions cut 5 bases from V and 0 bases from J, with 11 bases between. CDR1 is LGHDT and CDR2 is YNNKEL in the germline V gene (reference sequence).